This T cell receptor beta chain was identified during a study of cytomegalovirus exposure and HLA in healthy donors. Across the whole study: As an earlier analysis found, 150 million to 200 million T cells yielded approximately 100 million unique TCR beta sequences.

PCR used 60 Vbeta primers and 13 Jbeta primers. Profiled with immunoSEQ multiplex PCR; TCRdb holds only in-frame clones, not every one. This sample yields about 190,000 clones, of which about 77% are seen a single time; more than 4.5% belongs to the top ten. About this clone: Antigen: not known.

Trimming took 8 bases from V and 4 from J, leaving 8 bases between them. Germline CDR1 reads SNHLY; CDR2 reads FYNNEI. The CDR3 is 12 amino acids. Study-level results: It was reportedly the case that the classifier diagnosed cytomegalovirus status with high specificity and sensitivity. V- and J-gene trimming in TCR beta was tied to a missense DCLRE1C variant by an analysis performed later. Among TCR sequences, most were rare, though some public TCRs appeared in many donors.

The rearrangement links TRBV2 to TRBJ1-4; D ambiguous. The clonotype was recovered from a man aged 25-40 years in good health and CMV-seropositive. Material: PBMCs. Written as DNA, the CDR3 is TGTGCCAGCTCAGGCAGTAATGAAAAACTGTTTTTT. Translated: CASSGSNEKLFF.